Below are 5 T cell receptor beta chains sequenced from a single sample in a study of T cell repertoires in cytomegalovirus infection. TCRdb itself ran the reads through MiXCR, one entry per CDR3 protein. The sample has some 170,000 distinct CDR3 sequences, about 18% seen once. The sample consisted of CD8+ T cells from PBMCs. The receptors come from a human donor in good health (CMV status not recorded). Some clones in this sample may be carry-over from other donors' samples.

The chain is built from TRBV7-6 and TRBJ1-1; 10 nucleotides agree with TRBD1. Germline CDR1 is SGHVS and CDR2 is FNYEAQ. CDR3 length: 15 amino acids. V shed 4 bases, J shed 0 bases, and the junction held 2 bases outside the gene matches. The CDR3 loop reads CASSSGTGVNTEAFF. The CDR3 coding sequence is TGTGCCAGCAGCTCAGGGACAGGGGTGAACACTGAAGCTTTCTTT.

The sample holds many counts of this clonotype. The V and J genes are TRBV7-2 and TRBJ1-2, with a weak D call TRBD1 (5 bases). The CDR3 is made up of 12 amino acids. V lost 5 bases and J 4 bases, leaving 8 bases between the germline ends. CDR1 is SGHTA and CDR2 is FQGNSA in the germline V gene. The DNA of the CDR3 is TGTGCCAGCAGCGTGACAGCCTATGGCTACACCTTC. Amino acids: CASSVTAYGYTF.

This clonotype was recorded a few times. This rearrangement joins TRBV7-9 to TRBJ2-7; weak D call: TRBD1 (6 bases). Germline assignment: CDR1 SEHNR and CDR2 FQNEAQ (reference sequence). This CDR3 is 16 amino acids long. V gave up 5 bases and J gave up 4 bases, with 21 bases separating them. Here the CDR3 reads CASSPGSDRPQYEQYF. The CDR3 DNA follows: TGTGCCAGCAGCCCCGGGTCGGACAGACCTCAATACGAGCAGTACTTC.

This clonotype showed up just a few times. CDR3 sequence reads: CATSVSRETDTQYF. CDR3 DNA sequence: TGTGCCACCAGTGTCTCCAGGGAAACAGATACGCAGTATTTT. The chain combines TRBV24-1 with TRBJ2-3, with D maybe TRBD1 (5 bases). The CDR3 consists of 14 residues. Germline CDR1 reads KGHDR; CDR2 reads SFDVKD. The ends were cut back, 5 bases at V and 3 bases at J, with 11 bases in the middle.

This chain joins TRBV29-1 and TRBJ2-3; tentative D call: TRBD2 (5 bases). V was pared by 7 bases and J by 5 bases, with 28 bases between. This CDR3 has 17 residues. Germline-derived CDR1 and CDR2 are SQVTM and ANQGSEA. The CDR3 region is CSDLGGGRERAVDTQYF. CDR3 coding DNA: TGCAGCGACCTAGGAGGAGGTAGAGAAAGGGCAGTAGATACGCAGTATTTT.